A selection of T cell receptor beta chains follows, all from one sample in a study of T-cell reconstitution after alpha-beta-depleted transplantation in children. TCRdb re-derived calls from the PCR reads in MiXCR, one entry per CDR3 protein. The data hold 700,000 to 950,000 distinct CDR3 sequences, with roughly 16% observed a single time. This specimen consisted of PBMCs, mostly from graft donor cells, obtained 360 days after TCRalphabeta/CD19-depleted stem cell transplant. Receptor source: a male patient between 10 and 17 years old who had a stem cell transplant for acute lymphoblastic leukemia, so the T cells may come from the graft donor. The CDR3 runs from the conserved cysteine through the conserved F or W. Each record gives: J gene, D gene, V gene, clone size, CDR3 DNA, CDR3 protein. A D gene is named only where the DNA matches it firmly. The size of a clone is reported for some rows only, either as once, few or many, or as a class for expanded clones.

j_call: TRBJ1-1
d_call: .
v_call: TRBV9
clone_size: few
cdr3_nt: TGTGCCAGCAGCGTACCCCAGCGGCGGAGACCAGCTTTCTTT
cdr3_aa: CASSVPQRRRPAFF

j_call: TRBJ2-7
d_call: .
v_call: TRBV18
clone_size: many
cdr3_nt: TGTGCCAGCTCAAGAGGGGAGATAGGGTACGAGCAGTACTTC
cdr3_aa: CASSRGEIGYEQYF

j_call: TRBJ2-2
d_call: .
v_call: TRBV27
clone_size: few
cdr3_nt: TGTGCCAGCAGTACCCGGGGAGGCCCAATCAACACCGGGGAGCTGTTTTTT
cdr3_aa: CASSTRGGPINTGELFF

j_call: TRBJ1-1
d_call: .
v_call: TRBV20-1
clone_size: many
cdr3_nt: TGCAGTGCTTCAGAGAACACTGAAGCTTTCTTT
cdr3_aa: CSASENTEAFF

j_call: TRBJ2-2
d_call: .
v_call: TRBV6-5
clone_size: few
cdr3_nt: TGTGCCAGCAGTTACTCGCTGGGGACCGGGGAGCTGTTTTTT
cdr3_aa: CASSYSLGTGELFF

j_call: TRBJ2-5
d_call: TRBD2
v_call: TRBV29-1
clone_size: few
cdr3_nt: TGCAGCGTTAGGCCGGGACTACCCAGAGGAGAGACCCAGTACTTC
cdr3_aa: CSVRPGLPRGETQYF

j_call: TRBJ1-1
d_call: TRBD1
v_call: TRBV10-3
clone_size: many
cdr3_nt: TGTGCCATCAGCCAACAGGGGGGGACCACTGAAGCTTTCTTT
cdr3_aa: CAISQQGGTTEAFF

j_call: TRBJ2-5
d_call: .
v_call: TRBV10-3
clone_size: .
cdr3_nt: TGTGCCATCAGTCCCCTCGACAGGATCCAAGAGACCCAGTACTTC
cdr3_aa: CAISPLDRIQETQYF

j_call: TRBJ2-1
d_call: .
v_call: TRBV20-1
clone_size: .
cdr3_nt: TGCAGTGCTAGTAAAGGACTTTACAATGAGCAGTTCTTC
cdr3_aa: CSASKGLYNEQFF

j_call: TRBJ2-4
d_call: .
v_call: TRBV6-5
clone_size: few
cdr3_nt: TGTGCCAGCAGTTACGAACGTCGAGCCAAAAACATTCAGTACTTC
cdr3_aa: CASSYERRAKNIQYF

j_call: TRBJ1-1
d_call: .
v_call: TRBV12-3/TRBV12-4
clone_size: .
cdr3_nt: TGTGCCAGCAGTTTCCATCCGCCAGAAGCTTTCTTT
cdr3_aa: CASSFHPPEAFF

j_call: TRBJ2-3
d_call: TRBD1
v_call: TRBV29-1
clone_size: many
cdr3_nt: TGCAGCGTAACCACAGGGGGCGCAGATACGCAGTATTTT
cdr3_aa: CSVTTGGADTQYF

j_call: TRBJ1-5
d_call: .
v_call: TRBV6-1
clone_size: few
cdr3_nt: TGTGCCAGCAGCGCGACGGTCCGAGAGCCCCAGCATTTT
cdr3_aa: CASSATVREPQHF

j_call: TRBJ1-3
d_call: .
v_call: TRBV29-1
clone_size: many
cdr3_nt: TGCAGCGTTGATCACGGAGGCTCTGGAAACACCATATATTTT
cdr3_aa: CSVDHGGSGNTIYF

j_call: TRBJ2-5
d_call: .
v_call: TRBV5-8
clone_size: many
cdr3_nt: TGTGCCAGCAGCTTGATCCGGAACCAAGAGACCCAGTACTTC
cdr3_aa: CASSLIRNQETQYF

j_call: TRBJ2-5
d_call: TRBD1
v_call: TRBV15
clone_size: medium-sized
cdr3_nt: TGTGCCACCAGCAGTTGGACAGGACAAGAGACCCAGTACTTC
cdr3_aa: CATSSWTGQETQYF